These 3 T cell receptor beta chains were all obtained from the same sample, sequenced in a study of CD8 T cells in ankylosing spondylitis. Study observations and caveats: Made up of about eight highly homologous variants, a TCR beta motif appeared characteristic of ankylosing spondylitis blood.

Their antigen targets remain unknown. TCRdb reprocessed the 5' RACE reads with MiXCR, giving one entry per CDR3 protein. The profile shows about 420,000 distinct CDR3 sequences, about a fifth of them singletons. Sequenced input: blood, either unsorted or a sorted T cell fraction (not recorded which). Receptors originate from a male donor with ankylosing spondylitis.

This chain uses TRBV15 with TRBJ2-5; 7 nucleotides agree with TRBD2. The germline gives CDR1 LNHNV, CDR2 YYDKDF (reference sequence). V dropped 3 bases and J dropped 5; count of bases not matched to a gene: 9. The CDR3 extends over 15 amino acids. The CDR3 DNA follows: TGTGCCACCAGCAGCCGCCGGGCGGGAGAGGAGACCCAGTACTTC. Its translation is CATSSRRAGEETQYF.

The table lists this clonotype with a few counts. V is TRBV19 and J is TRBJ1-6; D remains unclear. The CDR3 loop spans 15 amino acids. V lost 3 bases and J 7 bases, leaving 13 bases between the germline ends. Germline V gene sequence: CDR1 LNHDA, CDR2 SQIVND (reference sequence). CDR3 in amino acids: CASSMSGGRNSPLHF. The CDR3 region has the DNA TGTGCCAGTAGTATGAGTGGCGGAAGAAATTCACCCCTCCACTTT.

CDR3 nucleotides: TGTGCCAGCAGCGTAGGTAGAGCGGGACGTCCTAATGAGCAGTTCTTC. This encodes CASSVGRAGRPNEQFF. This sequence joins TRBV9 and TRBJ2-1, with 7 bases matching TRBD2. The CDR3 runs 16 residues. CDR1 and CDR2 from the germline V gene are SGDLS and YYNGEE. V lost 0 bases, J lost 7 bases, and 10 bases stayed unmatched.